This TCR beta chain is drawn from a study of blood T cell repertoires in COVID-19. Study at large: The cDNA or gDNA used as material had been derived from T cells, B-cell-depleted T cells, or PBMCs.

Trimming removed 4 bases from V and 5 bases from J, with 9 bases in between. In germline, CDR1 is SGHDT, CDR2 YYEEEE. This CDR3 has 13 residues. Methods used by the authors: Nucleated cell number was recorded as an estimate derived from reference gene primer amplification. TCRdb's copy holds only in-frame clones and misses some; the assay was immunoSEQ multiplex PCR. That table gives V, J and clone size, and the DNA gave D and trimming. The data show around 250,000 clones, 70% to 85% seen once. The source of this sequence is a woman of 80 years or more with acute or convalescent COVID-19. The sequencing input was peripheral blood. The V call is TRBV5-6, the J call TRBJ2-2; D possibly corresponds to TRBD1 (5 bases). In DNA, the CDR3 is TGTGCCAGCAGCGATGACAGAACCGGGGAGCTGTTTTTT. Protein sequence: CASSDDRTGELFF.